These T cell receptor beta chains were read from a single sample in a study of T cell changes during pregnancy in multiple sclerosis. Clones were read by immunoSEQ multiplex PCR, and TCRdb kept only the in-frame ones, dropping some. The data show just under 85,000 clones, 80% to 95% seen once. Sequenced here: peripheral blood, sampled in the first trimester of pregnancy. Every receptor here comes from a female donor with multiple sclerosis, enrolled in a pregnancy study. Both conserved end residues are part of each CDR3. The order of the fields is D gene, V gene, J gene, CDR3 DNA, CDR3 protein. The D gene is left open where the match is weak.

>.|TRBV11-3|TRBJ1-1
TGTGCCAGCAGGTTCCAAACAACTGAAGCTTTCTTT
CASRFQTTEAFF
>.|TRBV27|TRBJ2-7
TGTGCCAGCAGTTTAGGAAAAGGACAGATCAGAAAAACATTCTCCTACGAGCAGTACTTC
CASSLGKGQIRKTFSYEQYF
>TRBD1|TRBV2|TRBJ2-7
TGTGCCAGCAGTCGACAGGGCTACGAGCAGTACTTC
CASSRQGYEQYF
>.|TRBV7-3|TRBJ1-6
TGTGCCAGCAGCCCGGACACCTATTCACCCCTCCACTTT
CASSPDTYSPLHF
>.|TRBV27|TRBJ2-1
TGTGCCAGCAGTTTAAATCCCTTAGCGTTAACCTCCTACAATGAGCAGTTCTTC
CASSLNPLALTSYNEQFF
>TRBD2|TRBV19|TRBJ2-2
TGTGCCAGTAGTATTGGACCAAGCGGGAGGTTTACCGGGGAGCTGTTTTTT
CASSIGPSGRFTGELFF
>.|TRBV5-1|TRBJ1-1
TGCGCCAGCAGCTTGGATAGGAGCGGAGCCGAGGAAGCTTTCTTT
CASSLDRSGAEEAFF
>TRBD2|TRBV13|TRBJ2-3
TGTGCCAGCAGCACTCGACTAGCGGGGGGTGGGGATACGCAGTATTTT
CASSTRLAGGGDTQYF
>TRBD1|TRBV27|TRBJ2-4
TGTGCCAGCACCATGGACAGGGCCAGGCTAAAAAACATTCAGTACTTC
CASTMDRARLKNIQYF
>.|TRBV9|TRBJ1-2
TGTGCCAGCAGCGTAGCAGTCCAACAGAGCTATGGCTACACCTTC
CASSVAVQQSYGYTF
>.|TRBV19|TRBJ2-7
TGTGCCAGTAGTATCCTCCCTTCCGGGAGTTACTACGAGCAGTACTTC
CASSILPSGSYYEQYF
>TRBD1|TRBV7-8|TRBJ2-7
TGTGCCAGCAGCTCTCGGGACAGGAGTTACGAGCAGTACTTC
CASSSRDRSYEQYF
>.|TRBV5-1|TRBJ1-2
TGCGCCAGCAGCTCCGGGGTGGGCTACACCTTC
CASSSGVGYTF
>TRBD2|TRBV9|TRBJ2-7
TGTGCCAGCAGCCCCGGGGGAGGGGCCTGGGAGCAGTACTTC
CASSPGGGAWEQYF
>.|TRBV9|TRBJ1-2
TGTGCCAGCAGCCGCCAGGGGAACTATGGCTACACCTTC
CASSRQGNYGYTF
>TRBD2|TRBV13|TRBJ2-3
TGTGCCAGCAGCTGGGGACTAGCGGGAGGGCTGGATACGCAGTATTTT
CASSWGLAGGLDTQYF
>.|TRBV6-5|TRBJ2-7
TGTGCCAGCAGTAGCGGACAGTCCTACGAGCAGTACTTC
CASSSGQSYEQYF
>TRBD2|TRBV5-1|TRBJ2-5
TGCGCCAGCAGATTAGCGGGAGAAGAGACCCAGTACTTC
CASRLAGEETQYF
>.|TRBV5-6|TRBJ1-4
TGTGCCAGCAACCGTAGACAGAGGGAAAAACTGTTTTTT
CASNRRQREKLFF
>.|TRBV7-3|TRBJ2-5
TGTGCCAGCAGTTTTCCATCGGACGGGAAAGAGACCCAGTACTTC
CASSFPSDGKETQYF
>.|TRBV2|TRBJ2-3
TGTGCCAGCAGTGAAAGGAGCGGCTACACAGATACGCAGTATTTT
CASSERSGYTDTQYF
>.|TRBV6-5|TRBJ2-5
TGTGCCAGTAGAGCTCCAGGGGGAGGAGAGACCCAGTACTTC
CASRAPGGGETQYF
>.|TRBV7-2|TRBJ2-2
TGTGCCAGCAGCCCCCCCAGGGGCGGGGAGCTGTTTTTT
CASSPPRGGELFF
>TRBD2|TRBV5-4|TRBJ2-7
TGTGCCAGCAGCTCCCGGACTAGCGGCCACGAGCAGTACTTC
CASSSRTSGHEQYF
>.|TRBV29-1|TRBJ2-5
TGCAGCGTTGGTGCGGGCACCAGCAGGGAGACCCAGTACTTC
CSVGAGTSRETQYF
>TRBD2|TRBV29-1|TRBJ2-5
TGCAGCGTTGATGTAGCGGGAGCTTTGGAGACCCAGTACTTC
CSVDVAGALETQYF
>TRBD1|TRBV5-1|TRBJ1-6
TGCGCCAGCAGTTCCGGGACAGGGAATTCACCCCTCCACTTT
CASSSGTGNSPLHF
>.|TRBV5-1|TRBJ2-7
TGCGCCAGCAGCGTCAGGGGAAGCGAGCAGTACTTC
CASSVRGSEQYF